The 5 T cell receptor beta chains below all came from one sample that was sequenced in a study of T-cell reconstitution after alpha-beta-depleted transplantation in children. Unique molecular identifiers featured in how the TCRbeta library was prepared. Using its own MiXCR run on the PCR reads, TCRdb lists one record per CDR3 protein. This table has around 94,000 distinct CDR3 sequences, around 6.1% appearing once. Sequences were derived from PBMCs, mostly from graft donor cells, sampled 60 days after TCRalphabeta/CD19-depleted stem cell transplant. These receptors all stem from a female patient between 2 and 10 years old who had a stem cell transplant for Fanconi anemia, so the T cells may come from the graft donor.

This clonotype showed up many times. J is TRBJ2-7 and V is TRBV11-2; the match to TRBD2 covers 9 bases. The CDR3 spans 14 residues. Trimming took 1 base from V and 3 from J; bases not matched to a gene: 1. The germline V gene encodes CDR1 SGHAT and CDR2 FQNNGV. The CDR3 coding sequence is TGTGCCAGCAGCTTAGGTAGCGGGGGCTACGAGCAGTACTTC. Its translation is CASSLGSGGYEQYF.

This clonotype was seen ten or more times. Here the CDR3 reads CASRGRFQETQYF. CDR3 DNA sequence: TGCGCCAGCAGGGGCAGGTTCCAAGAGACCCAGTACTTC. V and J are TRBV5-1 and TRBJ2-5; D is unclear. The germline CDR1 and CDR2 sequences are SGHRS and YFSETQ. Between the trimmed V and J ends, which lost 5 bases and 1 base, there was a span of 9 bases. The CDR3 covers 13 residues.

In this sample, this clonotype turned up a few times. The V gene is TRBV7-5, the J gene TRBJ2-7; the table names TRBD2, a call not compared with the DNA. TRBV7-5 is a pseudogene locus. The CDR3 runs to 11 residues. DNA for the CDR3: TGTATAAAGCGGGGGTATTACGAGCAGTACTTC. The encoded protein is CIKRGYYEQYF.

This clonotype has a count of ten or more. The rearrangement links TRBV11-3 to TRBJ2-1; tentative D call: TRBD2 (6 bases). Germline assignment: CDR1 SGHNT and CDR2 YENEEA. The CDR3 totals 15 residues. V lost 4 bases and J 5 bases, leaving 15 bases between the germline ends. The CDR3 sequence is CASSSSWRANNEQFF. In nucleotides, the CDR3 is TGTGCCAGCAGCTCCAGCTGGAGGGCCAACAATGAGCAGTTCTTC.

The sample holds many counts of this clonotype. The V and J genes are TRBV6-4 and TRBJ2-7, with D maybe TRBD2 (6 bases). V lost 5 bases to trimming and J lost 5 bases, with 16 bases between them. CDR3 size: 14 residues. Looked up from germline, CDR1 is MRHNA and CDR2 is SNTAGT. Here the CDR3 reads CASSKMAGLHEQYF. As DNA, the CDR3 is TGTGCCAGCAGTAAGATGGCGGGACTCCACGAGCAGTACTTC.